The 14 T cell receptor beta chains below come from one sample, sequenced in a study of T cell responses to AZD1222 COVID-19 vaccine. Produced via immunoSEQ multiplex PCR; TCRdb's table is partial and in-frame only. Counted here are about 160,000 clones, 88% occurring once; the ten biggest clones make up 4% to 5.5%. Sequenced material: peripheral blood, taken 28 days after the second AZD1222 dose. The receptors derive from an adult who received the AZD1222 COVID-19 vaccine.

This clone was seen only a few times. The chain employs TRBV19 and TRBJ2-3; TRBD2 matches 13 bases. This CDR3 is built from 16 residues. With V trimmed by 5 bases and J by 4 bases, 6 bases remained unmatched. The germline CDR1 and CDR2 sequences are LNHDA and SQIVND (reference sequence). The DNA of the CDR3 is TGTGCCAGTAGTCCTCACGGGACTAGCGGGGCAGATACGCAGTATTTT. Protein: CASSPHGTSGADTQYF.

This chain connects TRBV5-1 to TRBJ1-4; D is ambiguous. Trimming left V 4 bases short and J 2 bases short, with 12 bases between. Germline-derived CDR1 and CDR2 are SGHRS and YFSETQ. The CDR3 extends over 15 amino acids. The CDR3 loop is CASSMAPFTNEKLFF. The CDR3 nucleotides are TGCGCCAGCAGCATGGCTCCGTTCACTAATGAAAAACTGTTTTTT.

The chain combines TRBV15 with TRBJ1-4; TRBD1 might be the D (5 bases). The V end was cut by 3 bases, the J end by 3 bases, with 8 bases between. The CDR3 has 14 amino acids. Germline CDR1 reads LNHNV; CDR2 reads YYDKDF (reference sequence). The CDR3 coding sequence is TGTGCCACCAGCAGGCCGGGGCCTAATGAAAAACTGTTTTTT. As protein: CATSRPGPNEKLFF.

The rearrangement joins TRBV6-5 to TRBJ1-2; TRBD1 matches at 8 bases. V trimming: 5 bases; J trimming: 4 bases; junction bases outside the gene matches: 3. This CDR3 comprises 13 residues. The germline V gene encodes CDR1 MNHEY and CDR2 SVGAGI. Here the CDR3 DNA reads TGTGCCAGCAGTATCGGGACAGGCTATGGCTACACCTTC. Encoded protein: CASSIGTGYGYTF.

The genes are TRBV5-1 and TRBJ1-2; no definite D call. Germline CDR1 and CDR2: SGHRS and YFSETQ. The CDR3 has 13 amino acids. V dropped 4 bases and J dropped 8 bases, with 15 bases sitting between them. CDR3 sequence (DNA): TGCGCCAGCAGCCCCCGGTCGGGGTCCGGCTACACCTTC. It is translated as CASSPRSGSGYTF.

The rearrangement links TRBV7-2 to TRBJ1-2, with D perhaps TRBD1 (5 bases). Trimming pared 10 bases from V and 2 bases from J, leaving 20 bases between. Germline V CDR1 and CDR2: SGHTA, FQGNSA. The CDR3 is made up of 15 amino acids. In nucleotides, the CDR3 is TGTGCCACCCAACCCCGGGGCAGCCTAAACTATGGCTACACCTTC. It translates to CATQPRGSLNYGYTF.

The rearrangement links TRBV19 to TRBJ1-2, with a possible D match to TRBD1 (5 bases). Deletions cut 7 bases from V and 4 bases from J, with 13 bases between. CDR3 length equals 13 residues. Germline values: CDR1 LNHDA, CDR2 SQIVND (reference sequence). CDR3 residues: CASTPGRPYGYTF. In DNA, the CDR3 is TGTGCCAGTACCCCGGGACGGCCCTATGGCTACACCTTC.

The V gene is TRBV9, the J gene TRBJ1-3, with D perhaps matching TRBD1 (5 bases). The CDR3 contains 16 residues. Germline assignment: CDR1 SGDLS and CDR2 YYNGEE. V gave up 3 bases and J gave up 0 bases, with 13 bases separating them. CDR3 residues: CASSAGGFTSGNTIYF. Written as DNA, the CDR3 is TGTGCCAGCAGCGCCGGGGGGTTCACCTCTGGAAACACCATATATTTT. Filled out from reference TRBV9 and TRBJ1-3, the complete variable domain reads DSGVTQTPKHLITATGQRVTLRCSPRSGDLSVYWYQQSLDQGLQFLIQYYNGEERAKGNILERFSAQQFPDLHSELNLSSLELGDSALYFCASSAGGFTSGNTIYFGEGSWLTVV.

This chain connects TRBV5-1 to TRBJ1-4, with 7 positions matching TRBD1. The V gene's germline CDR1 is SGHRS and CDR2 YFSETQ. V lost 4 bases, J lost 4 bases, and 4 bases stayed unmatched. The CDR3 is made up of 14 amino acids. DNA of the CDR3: TGCGCCAGCAGCCCGGGACAGAATAATGAAAAACTGTTTTTT. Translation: CASSPGQNNEKLFF.

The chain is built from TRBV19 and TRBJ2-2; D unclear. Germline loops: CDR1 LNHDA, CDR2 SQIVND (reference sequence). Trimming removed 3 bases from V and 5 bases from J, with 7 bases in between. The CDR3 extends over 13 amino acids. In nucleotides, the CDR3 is TGTGCCAGTAGTATTCAGGATACCGGGGAGCTGTTTTTT. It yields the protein CASSIQDTGELFF.

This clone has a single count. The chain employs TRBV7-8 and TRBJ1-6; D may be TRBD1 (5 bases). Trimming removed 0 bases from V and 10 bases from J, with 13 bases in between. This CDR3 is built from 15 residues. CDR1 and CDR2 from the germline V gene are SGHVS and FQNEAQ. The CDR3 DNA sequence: TGTGCCAGCAGCTTAGCGGCAGGGATCTACTCACCCCTCCACTTT. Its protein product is CASSLAAGIYSPLHF. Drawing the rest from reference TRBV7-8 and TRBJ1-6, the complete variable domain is GAGVSQSPRYKVAKRGQDVALRCDPISGHVSLFWYQQALGQGPEFLTYFQNEAQLDKSGLPSDRFFAERPEGSVSTLKIQRTQQEDSAVYLCASSLAAGIYSPLHFGNGTRLTVT.

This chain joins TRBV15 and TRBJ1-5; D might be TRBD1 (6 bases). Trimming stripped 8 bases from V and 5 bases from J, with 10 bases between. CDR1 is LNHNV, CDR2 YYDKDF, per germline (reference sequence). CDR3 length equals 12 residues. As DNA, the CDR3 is TGTGCCACCGGAGGGGGGGATCAGCCCCAGCATTTT. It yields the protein CATGGGDQPQHF.

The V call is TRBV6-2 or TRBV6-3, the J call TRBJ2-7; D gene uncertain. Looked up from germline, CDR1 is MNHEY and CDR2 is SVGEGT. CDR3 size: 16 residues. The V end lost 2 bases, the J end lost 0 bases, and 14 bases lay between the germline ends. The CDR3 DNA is TGTGCCAGCAGTTACCCGCACCCGGGCAGCTCCTACGAGCAGTACTTC. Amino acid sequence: CASSYPHPGSSYEQYF.

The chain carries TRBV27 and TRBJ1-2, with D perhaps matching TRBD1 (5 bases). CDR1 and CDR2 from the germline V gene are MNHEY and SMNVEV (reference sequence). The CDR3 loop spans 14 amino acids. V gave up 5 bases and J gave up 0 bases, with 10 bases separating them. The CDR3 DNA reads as TGTGCCAGCAGTCCGACAGTAGCTAACTATGGCTACACCTTC. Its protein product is CASSPTVANYGYTF.